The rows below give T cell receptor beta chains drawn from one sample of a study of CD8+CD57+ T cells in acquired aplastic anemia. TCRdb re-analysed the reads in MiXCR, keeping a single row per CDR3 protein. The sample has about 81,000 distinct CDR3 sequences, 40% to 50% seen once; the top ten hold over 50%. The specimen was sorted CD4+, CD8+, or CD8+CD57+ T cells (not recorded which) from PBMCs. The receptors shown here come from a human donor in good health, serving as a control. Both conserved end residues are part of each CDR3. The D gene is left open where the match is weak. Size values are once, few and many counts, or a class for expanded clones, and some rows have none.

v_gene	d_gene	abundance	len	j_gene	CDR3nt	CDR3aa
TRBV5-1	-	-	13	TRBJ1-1	TGCGCCAGTTTACGGGGGCCTGACACTGAAGCTTTCTTT	CASLRGPDTEAFF
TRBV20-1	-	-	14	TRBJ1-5	TGCAGTGCGGCTGCGGGGGGAACGAATCAGCCCCAGCATTTT	CSAAAGGTNQPQHF
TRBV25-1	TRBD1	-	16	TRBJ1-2	TGTGCCAGCAGTCAAGCCACAGGGGGCGATCAGTATGGCTACACCTTC	CASSQATGGDQYGYTF
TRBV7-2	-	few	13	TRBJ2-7	TGTGCCAGCAGCATCAGACAGGCCTACGAGCAGTACTTC	CASSIRQAYEQYF
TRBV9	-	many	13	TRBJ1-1	TGTGCCAGCAGAGATAGCGAGGATACTGAAGCTTTCTTT	CASRDSEDTEAFF
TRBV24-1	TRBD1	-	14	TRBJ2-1	TGTGCCACCAAGACAGGGGGGTTTGGTAATGAGCAGTTCTTC	CATKTGGFGNEQFF
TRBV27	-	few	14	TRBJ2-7	TGTGCCAGCAGTTTAATGGTCGGGCCTCTCGAGCAGTACTTC	CASSLMVGPLEQYF
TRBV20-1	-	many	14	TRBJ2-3	TGCAGTGCTAGGGGCGACAGAGGGGCAGATACGCAGTATTTT	CSARGDRGADTQYF
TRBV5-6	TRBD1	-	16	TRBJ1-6	TGTGCCAGCAGCTTGGATATAGGGACAGGCGGGTCACCCCTCCACTTT	CASSLDIGTGGSPLHF
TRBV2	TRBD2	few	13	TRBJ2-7	TGTGCCACCCGGACTAGCCTCAAGGACGAGCAGTACTTC	CATRTSLKDEQYF
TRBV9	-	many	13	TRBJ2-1	TGTGCCAGCAGCGTAGAAGGGCCCAATGAGCAGTTCTTC	CASSVEGPNEQFF
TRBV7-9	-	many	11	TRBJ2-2	TGTGCCCTAGTGGACACCGGGGAGCTGTTTTTT	CALVDTGELFF
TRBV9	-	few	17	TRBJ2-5	TGTGCCAGCAGCGTAGGGGGGACCCCGGCCCACCAAGGGACCCAGTACTTC	CASSVGGTPAHQGTQYF
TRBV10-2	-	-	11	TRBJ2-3	TGCGCCAGCAGTGAGGGGAGTACGCAGTATTTT	CASSEGSTQYF
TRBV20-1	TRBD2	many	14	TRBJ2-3	TGCAGTGCTAGTATCCTAGCGGGAGTGGATACGCAGTATTTT	CSASILAGVDTQYF
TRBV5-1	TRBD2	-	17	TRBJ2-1	TGCGCCAGCAGCTATACCGGGACTAGCGGTGTGTACAATGAGCAGTTCTTC	CASSYTGTSGVYNEQFF
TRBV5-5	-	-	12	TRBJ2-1	TGTGCCAGCAGCTTGGTAGGGTATGAGCAGTTCTTC	CASSLVGYEQFF
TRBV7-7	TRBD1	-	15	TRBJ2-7	TGTGCCAGCAGCTTAGGGGACAGGAACACCTACGAGCAGTACTTC	CASSLGDRNTYEQYF
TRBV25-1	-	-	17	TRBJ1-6	TGTGCCAGCGGTCCGGGGAACAGGGACGGGTATAATTCACCCCTCCACTTT	CASGPGNRDGYNSPLHF
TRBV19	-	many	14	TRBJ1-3	TGTGCCAGTAGTATCGGTGGCTCTGGAAACACCATATATTTT	CASSIGGSGNTIYF
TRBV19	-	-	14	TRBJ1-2	TGTGCCAGTAGTCCAGCCTTCCCCGGCTATGGCTACACCTTC	CASSPAFPGYGYTF
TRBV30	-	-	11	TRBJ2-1	TGTGCCTGGGGGGGGTACAATGAGCAGTTCTTC	CAWGGYNEQFF
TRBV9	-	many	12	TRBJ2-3	TGTGCCAGCAGCGTAGGTCCAGATACGCAGTATTTT	CASSVGPDTQYF
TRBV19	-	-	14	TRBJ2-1	TGTGCCAGCAGCCCGACTAGGGGGGGGAATGAGCAGTTCTTC	CASSPTRGGNEQFF
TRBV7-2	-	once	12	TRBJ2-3	TGTGCCAGCAGCTTAGCACGGAATACGCAGTATTTT	CASSLARNTQYF
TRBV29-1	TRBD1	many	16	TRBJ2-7	TGCAGCGTTGAAGGGCTCCTGGGACAGGGGGCCTACGAGCAGTACTTC	CSVEGLLGQGAYEQYF